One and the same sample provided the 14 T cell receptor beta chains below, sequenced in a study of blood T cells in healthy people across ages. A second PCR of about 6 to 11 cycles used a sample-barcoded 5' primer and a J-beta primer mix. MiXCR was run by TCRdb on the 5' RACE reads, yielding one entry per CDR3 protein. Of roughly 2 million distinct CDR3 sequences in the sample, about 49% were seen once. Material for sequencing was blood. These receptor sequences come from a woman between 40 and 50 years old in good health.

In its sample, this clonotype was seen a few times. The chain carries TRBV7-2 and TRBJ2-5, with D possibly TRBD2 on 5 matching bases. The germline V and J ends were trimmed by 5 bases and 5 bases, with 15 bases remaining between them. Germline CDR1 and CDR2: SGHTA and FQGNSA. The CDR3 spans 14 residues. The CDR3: CASSRRSGGETQYF. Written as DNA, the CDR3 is TGTGCCAGCAGCCGCCGTTCGGGCGGGGAGACCCAGTACTTC.

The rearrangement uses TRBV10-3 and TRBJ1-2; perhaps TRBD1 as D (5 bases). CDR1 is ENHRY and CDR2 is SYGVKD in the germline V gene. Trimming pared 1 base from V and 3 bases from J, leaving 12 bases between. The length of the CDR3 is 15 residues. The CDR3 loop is CAISELGPRDYGYTF. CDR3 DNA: TGTGCCATCAGTGAGTTGGGGCCAAGGGACTATGGCTACACCTTC.

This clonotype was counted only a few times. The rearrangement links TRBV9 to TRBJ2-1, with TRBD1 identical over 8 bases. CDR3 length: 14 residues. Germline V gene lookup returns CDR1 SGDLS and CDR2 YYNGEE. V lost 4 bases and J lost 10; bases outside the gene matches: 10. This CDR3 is CASSPGQGLEEQFF. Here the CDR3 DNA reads TGTGCCAGCAGCCCCGGACAGGGTTTGGAGGAGCAGTTCTTC.

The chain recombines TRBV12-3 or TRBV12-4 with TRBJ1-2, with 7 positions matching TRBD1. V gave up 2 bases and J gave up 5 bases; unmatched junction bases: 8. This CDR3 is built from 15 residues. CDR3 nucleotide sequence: TGTGCCAGCAGTTTAACAGGGGCGGGAGTATATGGCTACACCTTC. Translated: CASSLTGAGVYGYTF.

The CDR3 loop is CASSGHGGRGLTNIQYF. The CDR3 nucleotides are TGTGCCAGCAGCGGACATGGAGGTCGGGGGCTCACAAACATTCAGTACTTC. The rearrangement joins TRBV13 to TRBJ2-4; D tentatively fits TRBD1 or TRBD2 (6 bases each). The V and J ends lost 5 bases and 6 bases respectively, with 23 bases between them. This CDR3 spans 17 amino acids. CDR1 PRHDT and CDR2 FYEKMQ come from the germline V gene (reference sequence).

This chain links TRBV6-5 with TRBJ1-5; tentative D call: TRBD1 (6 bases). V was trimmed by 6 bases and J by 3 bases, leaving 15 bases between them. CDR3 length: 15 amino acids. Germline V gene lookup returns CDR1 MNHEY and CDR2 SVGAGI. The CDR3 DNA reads TGTGCCAGCAGAGAGGGGGTTACCCACAATCAGCCCCAGCATTTT. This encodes CASREGVTHNQPQHF.

CDR3 DNA: TGTGCCAGCAGTTACTCGGCGCCAGTACTAGCGGGGGCCTACAATGAGCAGTTCTTC. It yields the protein CASSYSAPVLAGAYNEQFF. The J gene is TRBJ2-1, the V gene TRBV6-2 or TRBV6-3, with 11 bases aligning to TRBD2. This CDR3 is 19 amino acids long. After removal of 0 bases from V and 2 bases from J, the junction contained 9 bases not matched to a gene. Germline lookup yields CDR1 MNHEY and CDR2 SVGEGT.

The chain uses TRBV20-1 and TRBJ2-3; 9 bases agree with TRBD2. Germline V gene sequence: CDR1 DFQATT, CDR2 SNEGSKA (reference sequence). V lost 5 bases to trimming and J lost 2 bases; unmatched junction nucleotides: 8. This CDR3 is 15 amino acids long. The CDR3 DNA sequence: TGCAGTGCTGGAACAAGCGGGGGGCACACAGATACGCAGTATTTT. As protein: CSAGTSGGHTDTQYF.

The CDR3 reads CASSLSHGQATETQYF. The CDR3 coding sequence is TGTGCCAGCAGCTTGTCCCACGGACAGGCGACAGAGACCCAGTACTTC. V is TRBV5-5 and J is TRBJ2-5; TRBD1 agrees at 7 bases. CDR1 and CDR2 from the germline V gene are SGHKS and YYEKEE (reference sequence). The trim removed 1 base at V and 4 bases at J, leaving 10 bases unmatched. This CDR3 region has 16 residues.

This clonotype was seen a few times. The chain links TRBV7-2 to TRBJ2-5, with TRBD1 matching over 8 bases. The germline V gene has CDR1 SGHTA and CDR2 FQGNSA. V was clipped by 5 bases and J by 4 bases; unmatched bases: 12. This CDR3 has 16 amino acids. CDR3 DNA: TGTGCCAGCAGCGAAAGGACAGGGAGAAGAGGAGAGACCCAGTACTTC. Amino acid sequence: CASSERTGRRGETQYF. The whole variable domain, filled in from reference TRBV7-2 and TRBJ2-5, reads GAGVSQSPSNKVTEKGKDVELRCDPISGHTALYWYRQSLGQGLEFLIYFQGNSAPDKSGLPSDRFSAERTGGSVSTLTIQRTQQEDSAVYLCASSERTGRRGETQYFGPGTRLLVL.

CDR3 sequence (DNA): TGTGCCAGCAGTTCCACTCCGGTGTTTGGCGATACGCAGTATTTT. Translated: CASSSTPVFGDTQYF. This chain connects TRBV27 to TRBJ2-3; D uncertain. CDR1 is MNHEY and CDR2 is SMNVEV in the germline V gene (reference sequence). V shed 4 bases and J shed 6 bases, with 17 bases lying between them. This CDR3 comprises 15 residues.

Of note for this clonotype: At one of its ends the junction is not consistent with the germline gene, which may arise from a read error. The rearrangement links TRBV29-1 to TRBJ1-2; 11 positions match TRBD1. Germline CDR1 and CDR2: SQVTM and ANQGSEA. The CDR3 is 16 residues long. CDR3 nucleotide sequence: TGCAGCGTGACCCGGCACCCGGAGGGGACAGGGGGGGGCTACATCTTC. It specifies CSVTRHPEGTGGGYIF.

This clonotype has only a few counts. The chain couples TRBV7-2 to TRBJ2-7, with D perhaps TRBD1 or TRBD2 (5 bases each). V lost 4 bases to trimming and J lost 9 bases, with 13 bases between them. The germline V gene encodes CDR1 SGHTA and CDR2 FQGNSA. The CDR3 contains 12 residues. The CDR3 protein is CASSYGTDRQYF. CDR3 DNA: TGTGCCAGCAGCTACGGGACCGATAGGCAGTACTTC.

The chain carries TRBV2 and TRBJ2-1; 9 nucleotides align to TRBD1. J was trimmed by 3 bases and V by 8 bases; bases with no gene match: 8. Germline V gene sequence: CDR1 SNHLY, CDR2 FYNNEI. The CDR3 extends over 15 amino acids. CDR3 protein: CASGPDRGGYNEQFF. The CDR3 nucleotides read TGTGCCAGCGGGCCTGACAGGGGGGGCTACAATGAGCAGTTCTTC.